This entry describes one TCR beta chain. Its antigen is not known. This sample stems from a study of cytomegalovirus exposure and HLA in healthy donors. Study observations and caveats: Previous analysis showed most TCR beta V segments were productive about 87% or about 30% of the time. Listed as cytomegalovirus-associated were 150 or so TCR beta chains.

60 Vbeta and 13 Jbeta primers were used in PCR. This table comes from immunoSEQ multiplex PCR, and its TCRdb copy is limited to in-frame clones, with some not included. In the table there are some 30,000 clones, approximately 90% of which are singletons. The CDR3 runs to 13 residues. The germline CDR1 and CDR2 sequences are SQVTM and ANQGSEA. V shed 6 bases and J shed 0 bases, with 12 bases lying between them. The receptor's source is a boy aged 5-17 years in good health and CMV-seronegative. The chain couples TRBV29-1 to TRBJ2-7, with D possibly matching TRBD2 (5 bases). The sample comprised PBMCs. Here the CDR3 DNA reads TGCAGCGTGTACGGGATCTCCTCCTACGAGCAGTACTTC. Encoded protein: CSVYGISSYEQYF.